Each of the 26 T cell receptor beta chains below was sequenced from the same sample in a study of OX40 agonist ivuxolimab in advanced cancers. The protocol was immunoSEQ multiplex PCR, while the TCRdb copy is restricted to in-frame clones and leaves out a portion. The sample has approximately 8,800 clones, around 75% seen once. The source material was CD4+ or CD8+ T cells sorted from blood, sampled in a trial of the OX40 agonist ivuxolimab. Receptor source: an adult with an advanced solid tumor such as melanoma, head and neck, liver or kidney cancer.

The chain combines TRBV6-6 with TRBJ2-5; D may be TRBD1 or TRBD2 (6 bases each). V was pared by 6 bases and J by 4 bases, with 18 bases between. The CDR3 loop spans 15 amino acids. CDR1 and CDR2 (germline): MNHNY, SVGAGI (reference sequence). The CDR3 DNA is TGTGCCAGCAGCCCGTTTACAGGGAGGTTAGAGACCCAGTACTTC. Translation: CASSPFTGRLETQYF.

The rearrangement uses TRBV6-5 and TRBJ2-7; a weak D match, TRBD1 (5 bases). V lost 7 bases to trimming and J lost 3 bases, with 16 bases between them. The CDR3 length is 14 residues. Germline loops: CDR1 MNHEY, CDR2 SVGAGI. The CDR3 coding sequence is TGTGCCAGCAACACACAGGCCTCGAGCTACGAGCAGTACTTC. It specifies CASNTQASSYEQYF.

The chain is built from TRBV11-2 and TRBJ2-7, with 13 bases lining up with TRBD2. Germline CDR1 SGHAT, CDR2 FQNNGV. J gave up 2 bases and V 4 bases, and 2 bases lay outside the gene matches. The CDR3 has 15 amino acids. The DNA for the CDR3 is TGTGCCAGCAGCTGGGGACTAGCGGGGACCTACGAGCAGTACTTC. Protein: CASSWGLAGTYEQYF.

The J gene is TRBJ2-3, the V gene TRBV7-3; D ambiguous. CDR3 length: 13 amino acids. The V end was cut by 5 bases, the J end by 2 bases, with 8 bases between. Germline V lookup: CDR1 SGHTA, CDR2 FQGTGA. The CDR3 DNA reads TGTGCCAGCAGCCCCCCCGACACAGATACGCAGTATTTT. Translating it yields CASSPPDTDTQYF.

The CDR3 region has the DNA TGCAGCGTTGAAGATTTCAACTATGGCTACACCTTC. As protein: CSVEDFNYGYTF. The chain is built from TRBV29-1 and TRBJ1-2; unclear D gene. CDR1 and CDR2 from the germline V gene are SQVTM and ANQGSEA. The CDR3 sequence is 12 residues long. Trimming removed 0 bases from V and 2 bases from J, with 4 bases in between.

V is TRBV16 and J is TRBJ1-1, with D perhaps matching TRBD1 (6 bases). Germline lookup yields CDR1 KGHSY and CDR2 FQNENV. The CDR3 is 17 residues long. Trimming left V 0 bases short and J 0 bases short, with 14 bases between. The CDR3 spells CASSQSSGDNMNTEAFF. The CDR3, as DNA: TGTGCCAGCAGCCAATCCTCGGGGGACAACATGAACACTGAAGCTTTCTTT.

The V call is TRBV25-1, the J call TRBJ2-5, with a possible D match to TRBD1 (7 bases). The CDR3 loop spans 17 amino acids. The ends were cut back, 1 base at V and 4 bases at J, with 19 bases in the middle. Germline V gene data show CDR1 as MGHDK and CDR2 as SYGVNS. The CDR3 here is CASSEWGTGAGRETQYF. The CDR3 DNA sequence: TGTGCCAGCAGTGAATGGGGTACAGGGGCGGGGCGAGAGACCCAGTACTTC.

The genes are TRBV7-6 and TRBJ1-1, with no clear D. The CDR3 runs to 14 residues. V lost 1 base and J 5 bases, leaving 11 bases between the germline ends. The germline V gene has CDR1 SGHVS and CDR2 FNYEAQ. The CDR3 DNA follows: TGTGCCAGCAGCTTAGGGGGTGGATTGACTGAAGCTTTCTTT. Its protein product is CASSLGGGLTEAFF.

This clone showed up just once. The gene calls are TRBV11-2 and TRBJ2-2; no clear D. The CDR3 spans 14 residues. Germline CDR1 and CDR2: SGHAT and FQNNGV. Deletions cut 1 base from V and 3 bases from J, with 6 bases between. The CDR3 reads CASSLVPYTGELFF. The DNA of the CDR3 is TGTGCCAGCAGCTTAGTACCTTACACCGGGGAGCTGTTTTTT.

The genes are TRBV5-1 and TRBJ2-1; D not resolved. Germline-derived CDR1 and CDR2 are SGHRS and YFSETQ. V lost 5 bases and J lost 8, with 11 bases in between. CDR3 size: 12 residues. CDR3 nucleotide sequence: TGCGCCAGCAGAGGTTTGGAATATGAGCAGTTCTTC. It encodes CASRGLEYEQFF.

The CDR3 coding sequence is TGTGCCAGCAGTGAACCTCCTAGCGGGCAGGGGACCCAGTACTTC. It codes for CASSEPPSGQGTQYF. This rearrangement joins TRBV6-1 to TRBJ2-5; 8 nucleotides line up with TRBD2. There are 15 residues in the CDR3. V shed 2 bases and J 7 bases; nucleotides not matched to a gene: 9. Germline V gene sequence: CDR1 MNHNS, CDR2 SASEGT.

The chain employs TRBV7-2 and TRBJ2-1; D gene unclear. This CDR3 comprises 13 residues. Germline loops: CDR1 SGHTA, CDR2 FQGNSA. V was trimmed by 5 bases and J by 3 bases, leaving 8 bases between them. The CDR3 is CASSTEFYNEQFF. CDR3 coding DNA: TGTGCCAGCAGCACGGAGTTCTACAATGAGCAGTTCTTC.

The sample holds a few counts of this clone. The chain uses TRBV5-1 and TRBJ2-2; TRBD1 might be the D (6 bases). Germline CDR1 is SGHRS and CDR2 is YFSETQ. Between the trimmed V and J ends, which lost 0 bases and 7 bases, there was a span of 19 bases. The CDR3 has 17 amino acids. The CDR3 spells CASSLGPGTSFLGELFF. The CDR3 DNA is TGCGCCAGCAGCTTGGGTCCCGGGACAAGTTTCCTCGGGGAGCTGTTTTTT.

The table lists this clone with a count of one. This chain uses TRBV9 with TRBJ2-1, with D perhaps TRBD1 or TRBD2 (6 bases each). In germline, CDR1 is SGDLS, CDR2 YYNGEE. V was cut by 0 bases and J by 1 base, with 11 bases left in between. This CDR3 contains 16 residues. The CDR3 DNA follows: TGTGCCAGCAGCGTAGTGGAGGGGGGATCCTACAATGAGCAGTTCTTC. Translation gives CASSVVEGGSYNEQFF.

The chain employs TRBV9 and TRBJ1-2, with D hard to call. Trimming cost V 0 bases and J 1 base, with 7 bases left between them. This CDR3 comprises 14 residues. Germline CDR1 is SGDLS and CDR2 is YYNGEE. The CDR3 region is CASSVGGFNYGYTF. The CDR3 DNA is TGTGCCAGCAGCGTAGGTGGATTTAACTATGGCTACACCTTC. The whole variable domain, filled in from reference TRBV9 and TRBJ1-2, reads DSGVTQTPKHLITATGQRVTLRCSPRSGDLSVYWYQQSLDQGLQFLIQYYNGEERAKGNILERFSAQQFPDLHSELNLSSLELGDSALYFCASSVGGFNYGYTFGSGTRLTVV.

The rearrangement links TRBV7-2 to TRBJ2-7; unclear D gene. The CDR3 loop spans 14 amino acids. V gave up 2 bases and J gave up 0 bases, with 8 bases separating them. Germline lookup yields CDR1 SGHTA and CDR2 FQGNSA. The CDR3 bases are TGTGCCAGCAGCTTATGGGCTAGCTCCTACGAGCAGTACTTC. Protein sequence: CASSLWASSYEQYF.

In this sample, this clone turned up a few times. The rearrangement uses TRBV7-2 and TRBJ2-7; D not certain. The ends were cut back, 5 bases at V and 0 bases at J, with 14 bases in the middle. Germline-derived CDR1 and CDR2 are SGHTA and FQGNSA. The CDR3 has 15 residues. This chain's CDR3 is CASSPSVLSSYEQYF. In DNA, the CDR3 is TGTGCCAGCAGCCCTTCCGTCTTAAGCTCCTACGAGCAGTACTTC.

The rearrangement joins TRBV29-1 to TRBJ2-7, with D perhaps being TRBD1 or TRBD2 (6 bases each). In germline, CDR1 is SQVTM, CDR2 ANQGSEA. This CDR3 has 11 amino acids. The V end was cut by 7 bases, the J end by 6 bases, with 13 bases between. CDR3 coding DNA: TGCAGCGCTGTGAAGGGGGGCGAGCAGTACTTC. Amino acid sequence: CSAVKGGEQYF.

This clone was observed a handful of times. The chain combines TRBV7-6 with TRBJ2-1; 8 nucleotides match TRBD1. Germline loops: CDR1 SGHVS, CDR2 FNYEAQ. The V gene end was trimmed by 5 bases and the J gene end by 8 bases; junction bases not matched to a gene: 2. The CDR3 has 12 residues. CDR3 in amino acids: CASSPTGDEQFF. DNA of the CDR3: TGTGCCAGCAGCCCGACAGGGGATGAGCAGTTCTTC.

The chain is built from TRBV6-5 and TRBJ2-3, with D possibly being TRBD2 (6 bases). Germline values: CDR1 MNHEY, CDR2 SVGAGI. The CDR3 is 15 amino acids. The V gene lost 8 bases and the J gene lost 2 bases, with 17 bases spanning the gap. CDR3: CASRPGLRITDTQYF. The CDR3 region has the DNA TGTGCCAGCCGACCGGGACTTCGAATCACAGATACGCAGTATTTT.

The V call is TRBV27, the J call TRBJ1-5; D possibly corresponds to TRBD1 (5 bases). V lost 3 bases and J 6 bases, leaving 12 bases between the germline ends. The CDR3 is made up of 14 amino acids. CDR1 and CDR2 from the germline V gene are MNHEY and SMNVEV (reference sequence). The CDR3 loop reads CASSFGQGTQPQHF. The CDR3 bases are TGTGCCAGCAGTTTCGGGCAGGGCACTCAGCCCCAGCATTTT.

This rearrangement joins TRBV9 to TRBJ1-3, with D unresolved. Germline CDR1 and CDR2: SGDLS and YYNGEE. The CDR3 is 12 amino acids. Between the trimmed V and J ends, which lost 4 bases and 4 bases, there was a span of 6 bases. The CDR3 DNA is TGTGCCAGCAGCCCCCGGGGAAACACCATATATTTT. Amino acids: CASSPRGNTIYF.

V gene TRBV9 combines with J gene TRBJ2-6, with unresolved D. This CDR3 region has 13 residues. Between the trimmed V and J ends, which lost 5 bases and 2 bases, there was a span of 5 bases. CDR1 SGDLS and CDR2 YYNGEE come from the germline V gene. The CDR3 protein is CASSETGANVLTF. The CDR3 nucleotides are TGTGCCAGCAGTGAAACTGGGGCCAACGTCCTGACTTTC.

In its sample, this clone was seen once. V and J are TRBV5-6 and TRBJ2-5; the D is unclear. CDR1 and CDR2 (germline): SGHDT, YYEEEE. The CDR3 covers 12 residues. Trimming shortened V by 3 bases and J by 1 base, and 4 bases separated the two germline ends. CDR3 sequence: CASSSSQETQYF. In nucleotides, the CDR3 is TGTGCCAGCAGCTCCTCCCAAGAGACCCAGTACTTC.

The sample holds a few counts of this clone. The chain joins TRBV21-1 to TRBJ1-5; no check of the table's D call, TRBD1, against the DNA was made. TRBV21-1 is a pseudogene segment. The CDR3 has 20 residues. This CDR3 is CASSTGTLVINPHSNQPQHF. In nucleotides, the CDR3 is TGTGCCAGCAGCACCGGGACACTTGTAATCAACCCCCATAGCAATCAGCCCCAGCATTTT.

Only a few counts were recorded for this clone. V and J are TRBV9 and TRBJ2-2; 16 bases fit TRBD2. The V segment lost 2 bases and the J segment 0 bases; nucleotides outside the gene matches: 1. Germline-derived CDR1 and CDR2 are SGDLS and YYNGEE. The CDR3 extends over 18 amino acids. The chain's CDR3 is CASSVGTSGGANTGELFF. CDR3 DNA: TGTGCCAGCAGCGTTGGGACTAGCGGGGGGGCGAACACCGGGGAGCTGTTTTTT.